A single sample gave rise to the 21 T cell receptor beta chains below, sequenced in a study of T cell repertoires in cytomegalovirus infection. TCRdb ran MiXCR on the reads and lists one entry per CDR3 protein. This repertoire shows roughly 350,000 distinct CDR3 sequences, 34% found once; its top ten account for approximately 15%. Antigens for these TCRs are unknown. This specimen consisted of cultured PBMCs, obtained from culture after CMV antigen stimulation. All receptors derive from a human donor in good health (CMV status not recorded). Some clones in this sample may be carry-over from other donors' samples.

This clonotype was detected only a few times. The chain joins TRBV12-3 or TRBV12-4 to TRBJ1-1; 7 bases map to TRBD1. V was pared by 5 bases and J by 0 bases, with 9 bases of the junction left unmatched. There are 16 residues in the CDR3. CDR3 in DNA: TGTGCCAGCAGTCCCCCCCCAGGGGGGGTGAACACTGAAGCTTTCTTT. As protein: CASSPPPGGVNTEAFF.

The chain employs TRBV6-5 and TRBJ2-7; TRBD1 agrees at 9 bases. With 4 bases clipped from V and 3 bases from J, the junction kept 7 bases outside the gene matches. Germline loops: CDR1 MNHEY, CDR2 SVGAGI. This CDR3 contains 15 residues. The CDR3 loop reads CASSSPGTGIYEQYV. The CDR3 DNA reads TGTGCCAGCAGTTCACCCGGGACAGGGATCTACGAGCAGTACGTC.

This clonotype was observed at least ten times. The J gene is TRBJ2-1, the V gene TRBV7-3, with 8 bases identical to TRBD2. CDR3 size: 16 residues. J lost 3 bases, V lost 4 bases, and 8 bases had no gene match. Germline CDR1 and CDR2: SGHTA and FQGTGA. The CDR3 spells CASSSLAGGVYNEQFF. The CDR3 bases are TGTGCCAGCAGCTCCTTGGCGGGAGGAGTCTACAATGAGCAGTTCTTC. Variable domain in full (rest from reference TRBV7-3 and TRBJ2-1): GAGVSQTPSNKVTEKGKYVELRCDPISGHTALYWYRQSLGQGPEFLIYFQGTGAADDSGLPNDRFFAVRPEGSVSTLKIQRTERGDSAVYLCASSSLAGGVYNEQFFGPGTRLTVL.

Many counts were recorded for this clonotype. This rearrangement joins TRBV3-1 to TRBJ2-2; tentatively, D is TRBD1 (5 bases). Germline V gene sequence: CDR1 LGHDT, CDR2 YNNKEL (reference sequence). The length of the CDR3 is 12 residues. V lost 4 bases to trimming and J lost 11 bases, with 11 bases between them. The CDR3: CASSPLDRELFF. Written as DNA, the CDR3 is TGTGCCAGCAGCCCCCTTGACAGAGAGCTGTTTTTT.

This clonotype was seen ten or more times. V gene TRBV7-2 combines with J gene TRBJ1-1, with D possibly being TRBD1 (5 bases). V dropped 0 bases and J dropped 6 bases, with 8 bases sitting between them. CDR1 SGHTA and CDR2 FQGNSA come from the germline V gene. The CDR3 loop spans 13 amino acids. The CDR3 reads CASSLAGVSEAFF. For the CDR3, the DNA is TGTGCCAGCAGCTTAGCAGGGGTTTCTGAAGCTTTCTTT.

The chain joins TRBV20-1 to TRBJ1-2; 8 nucleotides match TRBD1. The ends lost 3 bases at V and 8 bases at J; junction bases unmatched: 8. Germline CDR1 DFQATT, CDR2 SNEGSKA (reference sequence). This CDR3 is 13 amino acids long. CDR3 nucleotides: TGCAGTGCTAGCGGACAGGGATGGGACGGCTACACCTTC. Translation gives CSASGQGWDGYTF.

The V and J genes are TRBV7-3 and TRBJ1-4, with D possibly TRBD1 on 6 matching bases. Trimming took 5 bases from V and 0 from J, leaving 13 bases between them. Germline lookup yields CDR1 SGHTA and CDR2 FQGTGA. This CDR3 is built from 16 residues. CDR3 in amino acids: CASSRRQDATNEKLFF. Here the CDR3 DNA reads TGTGCCAGCAGCCGAAGACAGGATGCAACTAATGAAAAACTGTTTTTT. Looking up the rest from reference TRBV7-3 and TRBJ1-4 gives the full variable domain: GAGVSQTPSNKVTEKGKYVELRCDPISGHTALYWYRQSLGQGPEFLIYFQGTGAADDSGLPNDRFFAVRPEGSVSTLKIQRTERGDSAVYLCASSRRQDATNEKLFFGSGTQLSVL.

The V call is TRBV11-3, the J call TRBJ2-2; D is ambiguous. With 0 bases removed from V and 11 bases from J, the gap between germline ends came to 13 bases. Germline CDR1 and CDR2: SGHNT and YENEEA. This CDR3 has 14 amino acids. The CDR3 nucleotides are TGTGCCAGCAGCTTAGATGGCAAAAGCCTAGAGCTGTTTTTT. Its protein product is CASSLDGKSLELFF.

The chain is built from TRBV10-3 and TRBJ2-5; 9 bases are a match to TRBD2. J was trimmed by 1 base and V by 6 bases; bases with no gene match: 6. CDR3 size: 15 residues. The germline CDR1 and CDR2 sequences are ENHRY and SYGVKD. The CDR3 bases are TGTGCCATCAGGGAGACTAGCGGAGCCCAAGAGACCCAGTACTTC. Protein: CAIRETSGAQETQYF.

This clonotype was recorded many times. The chain combines TRBV7-2 with TRBJ1-5; no clear D. Germline CDR1 SGHTA, CDR2 FQGNSA. This CDR3 has 13 residues. Trimming cost V 3 bases and J 5 bases, with 8 bases left between them. CDR3 in DNA: TGTGCCAGCAGCTTGGAGGATGATCAGCCCCAGCATTTT. Residues: CASSLEDDQPQHF.

A few counts support this clonotype. This chain uses TRBV6-2 or TRBV6-3 with TRBJ1-5; 7 bases match TRBD1. J lost 3 bases, V lost 6 bases, and 11 bases had no gene match. CDR1 is MNHEY and CDR2 is SVGEGT in the germline V gene. The CDR3 is made up of 16 amino acids. The CDR3 sequence is CASSQNRGAPNQPQHF. The CDR3 bases are TGTGCCAGCAGCCAAAACAGGGGAGCCCCCAATCAGCCCCAGCATTTT.

The V call is TRBV30, the J call TRBJ2-2; tentative D call: TRBD1 (6 bases). Germline V CDR1 and CDR2: GTSNPN, SVGIG (reference sequence). CDR3 size: 13 residues. V was trimmed by 2 bases and J by 7 bases, leaving 11 bases between them. The CDR3 DNA follows: TGTGCCTGGAGTTGGGGGCTAGGCGGGGAGCTGTTTTTT. Amino acids: CAWSWGLGGELFF.

The chain combines TRBV7-2 with TRBJ1-2, with D perhaps matching TRBD1 (5 bases). Trimming left V 5 bases short and J 8 bases short, with 18 bases between. Germline V gives CDR1 SGHTA, CDR2 FQGNSA. The length of the CDR3 is 14 residues. For the CDR3, the DNA is TGTGCCAGCAGCCTTAATCCCGGGACTGAAGGCTACACCTTC. This translates into CASSLNPGTEGYTF.

This clonotype was observed at least ten times. J is TRBJ2-7 and V is TRBV7-2, with 8 positions matching TRBD1. The CDR3 is 15 residues long. CDR1 SGHTA and CDR2 FQGNSA come from the germline V gene. After removal of 0 bases from V and 4 bases from J, the junction contained 5 bases not matched to a gene. The chain's CDR3 is CASSLAIGDRYEQYF. The CDR3 DNA is TGTGCCAGCAGCTTAGCGATAGGGGACAGGTACGAGCAGTACTTC.

The J gene is TRBJ1-2, the V gene TRBV4-3; D is ambiguous. The germline V gene has CDR1 LGHNA and CDR2 YSLEER. V lost 0 bases and J 1 base, leaving 12 bases between the germline ends. This CDR3 is built from 16 residues. CDR3 sequence (DNA): TGCGCCAGCAGCCAAGATGGTCGTGGCCGTAACTATGGCTACACCTTC. Its protein is CASSQDGRGRNYGYTF.

V and J are TRBV7-6 and TRBJ1-1; possibly TRBD1 for D (5 bases). Between the trimmed V and J ends, which lost 5 bases and 11 bases, there was a span of 15 bases. CDR1 is SGHVS, CDR2 FNYEAQ, per germline. This CDR3 comprises 12 residues. For the CDR3, the DNA is TGTGCCAGCAGCCCGAGTGGCCCAGGGGCTTTCTTT. This sequence encodes CASSPSGPGAFF. The whole variable domain, remainder taken from reference TRBV7-6 and TRBJ1-1, is GAGVSQSPRYKVTKRGQDVALRCDPISGHVSLYWYRQALGQGPEFLTYFNYEAQQDKSGLPNDRFSAERPEGSISTLTIQRTEQRDSAMYRCASSPSGPGAFFGQGTRLTVV.

V gene TRBV6-5 combines with J gene TRBJ2-3, with unresolved D. With 2 bases removed from V and 0 bases from J, the gap between germline ends came to 6 bases. The V gene's germline CDR1 is MNHEY and CDR2 SVGAGI. The CDR3 extends over 14 amino acids. Here the CDR3 reads CASSYEDSTDTQYF. CDR3 coding DNA: TGTGCCAGCAGTTACGAGGACAGCACAGATACGCAGTATTTT.

The chain recombines TRBV7-8 with TRBJ2-1; tentatively, D is TRBD2 (5 bases). Germline CDR1 is SGHVS and CDR2 is FQNEAQ. This CDR3 contains 13 residues. Trimming took off 5 bases at V and 5 bases at J, with 10 bases between the two ends. The CDR3 reads CASSRGVHNEQFF. DNA for the CDR3: TGTGCCAGCAGCCGGGGTGTGCACAATGAGCAGTTCTTC. The full variable domain, completed using reference TRBV7-8 and TRBJ2-1, is GAGVSQSPRYKVAKRGQDVALRCDPISGHVSLFWYQQALGQGPEFLTYFQNEAQLDKSGLPSDRFFAERPEGSVSTLKIQRTQQEDSAVYLCASSRGVHNEQFFGPGTRLTVL.

The chain is built from TRBV24-1 and TRBJ1-2, with 10 nucleotides matching TRBD1. J lost 2 bases, V lost 3 bases, and 5 bases had no gene match. The CDR3 spans 16 residues. CDR1 is KGHDR and CDR2 is SFDVKD in the germline V gene. In nucleotides, the CDR3 is TGTGCCACCAGTGATCGGACAGGGGGGAAGAACTATGGCTACACCTTC. Its translation: CATSDRTGGKNYGYTF.

This sequence joins TRBV4-1 and TRBJ2-1; weak D call: TRBD2 (6 bases). CDR1 and CDR2 from the germline V gene are MGHRA and YSYEKL. The V end lost 1 base, the J end lost 5 bases, and 15 bases lay between the germline ends. The CDR3 length is 16 residues. The CDR3 nucleotides are TGCGCCAGCAGCCAAGTTTGGCGGGATCACGACAATGAGCAGTTCTTC. Its protein is CASSQVWRDHDNEQFF.

This clonotype has a count of ten or more. The chain recombines TRBV28 with TRBJ2-7, with TRBD1 matching 8 bases. Germline CDR1 MDHEN, CDR2 SYDVKM. Trimming at V came to 5 bases and at J to 3 bases, leaving 9 bases not matched to a gene. This CDR3 region has 15 residues. The CDR3 loop reads CASSPGTGLHYEQYF. The CDR3 DNA is TGTGCCAGCAGTCCCGGGACAGGACTGCACTACGAGCAGTACTTC. The full variable domain, with the rest looked up from reference TRBV28 and TRBJ2-7, is DVKVTQSSRYLVKRTGEKVFLECVQDMDHENMFWYRQDPGLGLRLIYFSYDVKMKEKGDIPEGYSVSREKKERFSLILESASTNQTSMYLCASSPGTGLHYEQYFGPGTRLTVT.